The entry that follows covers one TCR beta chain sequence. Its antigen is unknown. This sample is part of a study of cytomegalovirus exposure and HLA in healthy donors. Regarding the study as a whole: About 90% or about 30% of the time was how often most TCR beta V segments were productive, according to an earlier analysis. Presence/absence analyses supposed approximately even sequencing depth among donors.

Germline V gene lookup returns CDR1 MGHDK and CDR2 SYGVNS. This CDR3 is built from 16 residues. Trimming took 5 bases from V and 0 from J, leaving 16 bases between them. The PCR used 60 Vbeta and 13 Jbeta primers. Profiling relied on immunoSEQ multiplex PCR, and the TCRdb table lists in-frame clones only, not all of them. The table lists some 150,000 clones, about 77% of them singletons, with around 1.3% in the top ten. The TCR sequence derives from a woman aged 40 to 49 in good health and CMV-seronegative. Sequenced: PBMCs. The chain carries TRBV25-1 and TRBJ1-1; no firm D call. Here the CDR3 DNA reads TGTGCCAGCAGTCACGATGAGGAACTGTTGAACACTGAAGCTTTCTTT. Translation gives CASSHDEELLNTEAFF.